The 9 T cell receptor beta chains given below trace back to one sample, sequenced in a study of blood T cell repertoires in COVID-19. Here immunoSEQ multiplex PCR was the method, and the copy in TCRdb shows in-frame clones only, minus some. Seen here are under 450,000 clones, around 89% observed once, and the top ten hold roughly an eighth. Sequenced input: peripheral blood. These receptors were taken from a woman between 50 and 59 years old with COVID-19, enrolled during active disease.

V usage is TRBV2 and J usage is TRBJ2-7, with 8 bases fitting TRBD1. Germline V gives CDR1 SNHLY, CDR2 FYNNEI. V gave up 6 bases and J gave up 5 bases; unmatched junction bases: 12. The CDR3 spans 15 residues. CDR3 loop: CASSLDRAALNEQYF. Here the CDR3 DNA reads TGTGCCAGCAGCTTGGACAGGGCGGCGCTGAACGAGCAGTACTTC.

The chain recombines TRBV5-6 with TRBJ2-7, with 7 bases aligning to TRBD1. The V gene end was trimmed by 4 bases and the J gene end by 2 bases; junction bases not matched to a gene: 9. Per the germline V gene, CDR1 is SGHDT and CDR2 is YYEEEE. This CDR3 is 15 amino acids long. The CDR3 coding sequence is TGTGCCAGCAGCATAAAAGGGACAGCTACCTACGAGCAGTACTTC. Residues: CASSIKGTATYEQYF. Filled out from reference TRBV5-6 and TRBJ2-7, the complete variable domain reads DAGVTQSPTHLIKTRGQQVTLRCSPKSGHDTVSWYQQALGQGPQFIFQYYEEEERQRGNFPDRFSGHQFPNYSSELNVNALLLGDSALYLCASSIKGTATYEQYFGPGTRLTVT.

The gene calls are TRBV19 and TRBJ1-6, with D possibly matching TRBD1 (6 bases). The V end was cut by 5 bases, the J end by 9 bases, with 14 bases between. From germline, CDR1 is LNHDA and CDR2 SQIVND (reference sequence). The CDR3 is 14 residues long. The CDR3: CASSWAGVGSPLHF. As DNA, the CDR3 is TGTGCCAGTAGTTGGGCAGGGGTTGGTTCACCCCTCCACTTT.

The rearrangement links TRBV5-4 to TRBJ2-3; a possible D gene is TRBD2 (5 bases). The CDR3 extends over 15 amino acids. Trimming cost V 1 base and J 4 bases, with 13 bases left between them. Germline V lookup: CDR1 SGHNT, CDR2 YYREEE (reference sequence). The CDR3 DNA reads TGTGCCAGCAGCTTGAGAACTAGTTATTCAGATACGCAGTATTTT. It translates to CASSLRTSYSDTQYF.

The chain has TRBV5-8 and TRBJ2-5; D remains unclear. The germline V and J ends were trimmed by 0 bases and 5 bases, with 5 bases remaining between them. The CDR3 has 12 amino acids. The V gene's germline CDR1 is SGHTS and CDR2 YDEGEE. CDR3 residues: CASSLVEETQYF. CDR3 nucleotides: TGTGCCAGCAGCTTGGTTGAGGAGACCCAGTACTTC. Looking up the rest from reference TRBV5-8 and TRBJ2-5 gives the full variable domain: EAGVTQSPTHLIKTRGQQATLRCSPISGHTSVYWYQQALGLGLQFLLWYDEGEERNRGNFPPRFSGRQFPNYSSELNVNALELEDSALYLCASSLVEETQYFGPGTRLLVL.

The chain recombines TRBV12-5 with TRBJ2-7; tentatively, D is TRBD1 (6 bases). The CDR3 extends over 14 amino acids. Germline CDR1 is LGHNT and CDR2 is FRNRAP. The V end lost 6 bases, the J end lost 3 bases, and 15 bases lay between the germline ends. CDR3 DNA: TGTGCTAGTGGGCCAGGGACATCGGACTACGAGCAGTACTTC. This gives the protein CASGPGTSDYEQYF. The variable domain in full, with the rest retrieved from reference TRBV12-5 and TRBJ2-7, is DARVTQTPRHKVTEMGQEVTMRCQPILGHNTVFWYRQTMMQGLELLAYFRNRAPLDDSGMPKDRFSAEMPDATLATLKIQPSEPRDSAVYFCASGPGTSDYEQYFGPGTRLTVT.

J is TRBJ2-2 and V is TRBV10-3, with D unresolved. Germline-derived CDR1 and CDR2 are ENHRY and SYGVKD. V lost 6 bases to trimming and J lost 0 bases, with 11 bases between them. The CDR3 totals 15 residues. The CDR3: CAIRLLEANTGELFF. The DNA of the CDR3 is TGTGCCATCAGGCTTCTCGAGGCGAACACCGGGGAGCTGTTTTTT.

This chain connects TRBV25-1 to TRBJ1-1, with 10 bases identical to TRBD1. The CDR3 loop spans 14 amino acids. V trimming: 4 bases; J trimming: 6 bases; junction bases outside the gene matches: 5. CDR1 is MGHDK, CDR2 SYGVNS, per germline. The CDR3: CASSVGQGWPEAFF. DNA for the CDR3: TGTGCCAGCAGTGTGGGACAGGGGTGGCCTGAAGCTTTCTTT.

In its sample, this clone was seen a few times. The J gene is TRBJ1-6, the V gene TRBV30; unclear D gene. There are 11 residues in the CDR3. Trimming shortened V by 5 bases and J by 12 bases, and 11 bases separated the two germline ends. The germline gives CDR1 GTSNPN, CDR2 SVGIG (reference sequence). CDR3 in DNA: TGTGCCTGGGGTCCTTCAGAACCCCTCCACTTT. Protein product: CAWGPSEPLHF.